This TCR beta chain was identified in a study of monozygotic twins with cystic fibrosis. This clone was detected a few times. Clones were read by immunoSEQ multiplex PCR, and TCRdb kept only the in-frame ones, dropping some. This sample has about 35,000 clones; under 70% occur once, and the top ten carry 0.7% to 1%. V was pared by 4 bases and J by 4 bases, with 7 bases of the junction left unmatched. The CDR3 runs 14 residues. Germline CDR1 reads SGHNT; CDR2 reads YYREEE (reference sequence). This TCR was recovered from a girl aged 5-17 years with cystic fibrosis. The chain recombines TRBV5-4 with TRBJ2-5, with 7 bases that match TRBD1. Sequencing was carried out using blood. The chain's CDR3 is CASSKKGARETQYF. The CDR3 nucleotides are TGTGCCAGCAGCAAGAAGGGGGCTCGAGAGACCCAGTACTTC.